This T cell receptor (beta chain) was obtained from a study of T cell repertoires in cytomegalovirus infection. Looking at the study overall: Public TCR beta signatures provided an indication of both CMV infection and a matching HLA type.

As to this clonotype: The antigen remains undetermined.

TCRdb reanalysed the reads using MiXCR and keeps one entry per CDR3 protein. The data contain roughly 990,000 distinct CDR3 sequences, approximately 30% of them singletons. There are 14 residues in the CDR3. The V gene end was trimmed by 5 bases and the J gene end by 9 bases; junction bases not matched to a gene: 10. The germline CDR1 and CDR2 sequences are SGHVS and FNYEAQ. The gene calls are TRBV7-6 and TRBJ2-1, with 7 bases fitting TRBD2. The sample here was cultured CD8+ T cells from PBMCs, taken from culture after CMV antigen stimulation. The source is a human donor in good health (CMV status not recorded). Some clones in this sample may be carry-over from other donors' samples. CDR3 sequence: CASSNLAAHGEQFF. The CDR3 DNA reads as TGTGCCAGCAGCAACCTAGCGGCGCATGGTGAGCAGTTCTTC.